The 5 T cell receptor beta chains reported below all come from one sample, sequenced in a study of T cells in Graves' hyperthyroidism and ophthalmopathy. What was amplified from RNA transcripts were TCR beta CDR3 regions. The HTBI primer set drove a first-round RT-PCR of the TCR CDR3. TCRdb reprocessed the multiplex PCR reads via MiXCR and lists one record per CDR3 protein. The sample contains approximately 620,000 distinct CDR3 sequences, more than 15% of which appear only once. Sequenced: blood. All receptors derive from a woman aged 40-49 years with Graves' ophthalmopathy.

This clonotype appeared many times. V is TRBV29-1 and J is TRBJ2-1; D is undetermined. The ends were cut back, 0 bases at V and 0 bases at J, with 9 bases in the middle. The germline CDR1 and CDR2 sequences are SQVTM and ANQGSEA. The CDR3 consists of 15 residues. CDR3 sequence (DNA): TGCAGCGTTGAAGATGATGCTCCCTCCTACAATGAGCAGTTCTTC. Its protein is CSVEDDAPSYNEQFF.

The chain is built from TRBV12-5 and TRBJ2-3; 9 bases are shared with TRBD2. The V segment lost 3 bases and the J segment 0 bases; nucleotides outside the gene matches: 13. This CDR3 is built from 19 residues. Germline V CDR1 and CDR2: LGHNT, FRNRAP. CDR3 in amino acids: CASGFKPIAGERSTDTQYF. The CDR3 DNA sequence: TGTGCTAGTGGTTTTAAACCCATAGCGGGGGAAAGAAGCACAGATACGCAGTATTTT. The full variable domain, with the rest looked up from reference TRBV12-5 and TRBJ2-3, is DARVTQTPRHKVTEMGQEVTMRCQPILGHNTVFWYRQTMMQGLELLAYFRNRAPLDDSGMPKDRFSAEMPDATLATLKIQPSEPRDSAVYFCASGFKPIAGERSTDTQYFGPGTRLTVL.

In its sample, this clonotype was seen a few times. The chain joins TRBV6-1 to TRBJ2-7, with TRBD2 as a possible D gene (5 bases). This CDR3 has 13 amino acids. Germline V lookup: CDR1 MNHNS, CDR2 SASEGT. V gave up 10 bases and J gave up 5 bases, with 18 bases separating them. CDR3 sequence: CATRGAQANEQYF. CDR3 bases: TGTGCCACTCGGGGAGCGCAGGCCAACGAGCAGTACTTC.

V is TRBV3-1 and J is TRBJ2-7; possible D gene TRBD1, 5 bases. V lost 1 base and J lost 5, with 12 bases in between. This CDR3 is 14 amino acids long. Germline assignment: CDR1 LGHDT and CDR2 YNNKEL (reference sequence). CDR3 coding DNA: TGTGCCAGCAGCCAAGGGGCAGGGTTTGACGAGCAGTACTTC. Amino acids: CASSQGAGFDEQYF.

This clonotype was observed many times. The genes are TRBV20-1 and TRBJ2-3; no clear D gene. This CDR3 contains 13 residues. From germline, CDR1 is DFQATT and CDR2 SNEGSKA (reference sequence). Trimming took off 0 bases at V and 4 bases at J, with 8 bases between the two ends. DNA for the CDR3: TGCAGTGCTAGAGATCCCTTGGCAGATACGCAGTATTTT. Protein product: CSARDPLADTQYF.